These T cell receptor beta chains were read from a single sample in a study of T cell responses to AZD1222 COVID-19 vaccine. Method: immunoSEQ multiplex PCR; TCRdb's copy keeps in-frame clones and lacks some. The sample records more than 95,000 clones, over 75% being singletons. Sequences were derived from peripheral blood, sampled on day 0 of AZD1222 vaccination. The receptors come from an adult in good health. Each CDR3 is given with its conserved first and last residue. The order of the fields is J gene, D gene, clone size, V gene, CDR3 protein, CDR3 DNA. A D gene is named only where the DNA matches it firmly. Expanded clones are given a class, and other clones once, few, many or no size at all.

TRBJ1-3	.	.	TRBV4-3	CASSQDRGAGNTIYF	TGCGCCAGCAGCCAAGATAGGGGAGCTGGAAACACCATATATTTT
TRBJ1-2	.	.	TRBV20-1	CCWNYGYTF	TGTTGCTGGAACTATGGCTACACCTTC
TRBJ1-5	.	.	TRBV3-1/TRBV3-2	CASSQVGEEGNQPQHF	TGTGCCAGCAGCCAAGTGGGGGAAGAGGGCAATCAGCCCCAGCATTTT
TRBJ2-2	.	.	TRBV7-8	CASSPRTANTGELFF	TGTGCCAGCAGCCCCAGGACGGCGAACACCGGGGAGCTGTTTTTT
TRBJ2-6	.	once	TRBV5-6	CASSLEGRFSGANVLTF	TGTGCCAGCAGCTTGGAGGGACGGTTCTCTGGGGCCAACGTCCTGACTTTC
TRBJ2-7	.	.	TRBV20-1	CSARPDYEQYF	TGCAGTGCTAGACCAGATTACGAGCAGTACTTC
TRBJ1-1	.	.	TRBV11-3	CASSPRLAGADTEAFF	TGTGCCAGCAGCCCACGGCTCGCGGGGGCTGACACTGAAGCTTTCTTT
TRBJ2-7	.	.	TRBV6-1	CASSELMARGSEQYF	TGTGCCAGCAGTGAACTCATGGCGCGAGGCTCCGAGCAGTACTTC
TRBJ2-3	.	.	TRBV5-1	CASRPGTSSTDTQYF	TGCGCCAGCAGACCCGGGACATCTAGCACAGATACGCAGTATTTT
TRBJ1-1	.	few	TRBV25-1	CASRDVKGDAHLEAFF	TGTGCCAGCAGGGACGTCAAGGGGGACGCCCATCTTGAAGCTTTCTTT
TRBJ1-2	.	.	TRBV13	CASSLGTISHGYTF	TGTGCCAGCAGCTTAGGGACCATAAGCCATGGCTACACCTTC
TRBJ2-3	.	.	TRBV12-3/TRBV12-4	CASSFGSDTQYF	TGTGCCAGCAGTTTTGGGTCGGATACGCAGTATTTT
TRBJ2-7	.	.	TRBV3-1/TRBV3-2	CASSRGGAGPSYEQYF	TGTGCCAGCAGCCGTGGGGGTGCGGGGCCTTCCTACGAGCAGTACTTC
TRBJ1-1	.	.	TRBV5-4	CASSWKTGNTEAFF	TGTGCCAGCAGCTGGAAGACAGGGAACACTGAAGCTTTCTTT
TRBJ1-5	.	.	TRBV28	CASSQNRPQHF	TGTGCCAGCAGTCAGAATCGGCCCCAGCATTTT
TRBJ2-5	.	.	TRBV2	CASSEWGQQETQYF	TGTGCCAGCAGTGAATGGGGACAACAAGAGACCCAGTACTTC
TRBJ2-6	TRBD2	.	TRBV28	CASKGGPGANVLTF	TGTGCCAGCAAGGGAGGGCCTGGGGCCAACGTCCTGACTTTC
TRBJ1-5	TRBD1	.	TRBV7-2	CASSLGQGSVQPQHF	TGTGCCAGCAGCCTTGGACAGGGATCAGTTCAGCCCCAGCATTTT
TRBJ2-7	TRBD1	.	TRBV6-1	CASSEGPGQGLYEQYF	TGTGCCAGCAGTGAAGGGCCCGGACAGGGGTTGTACGAGCAGTACTTC
TRBJ1-3	TRBD1	.	TRBV11-2	CASTVSTGGRNTIYF	TGTGCCAGCACCGTATCCACAGGGGGGAGAAACACCATATATTTT
TRBJ1-1	TRBD1	few	TRBV29-1	CSGRQGGAAFF	TGCAGCGGACGACAGGGAGGTGCAGCTTTCTTT
TRBJ2-7	.	.	TRBV4-2	CASSQVGEQYF	TGTGCCAGCAGCCAGGTCGGAGAGCAGTACTTC
TRBJ1-5	.	.	TRBV5-8	CASSRAQPQHF	TGTGCCAGCAGTCGAGCTCAGCCCCAGCATTTT
TRBJ1-5	.	.	TRBV6-5	CASSHRDGSNQPQHF	TGTGCCAGCAGTCACAGGGACGGTTCCAATCAGCCCCAGCATTTT
TRBJ2-7	.	.	TRBV28	CASSLWAFVHEQYF	TGTGCCAGCAGTTTATGGGCGTTTGTACACGAGCAGTACTTC
TRBJ1-1	TRBD1	.	TRBV7-2	CASTLWQGRGHAEAFF	TGTGCCAGCACCCTTTGGCAGGGCAGGGGGCACGCTGAAGCTTTCTTT
TRBJ2-1	.	.	TRBV7-9	CASSLETVPDEQFF	TGTGCCAGCAGCTTAGAGACGGTCCCGGATGAGCAGTTCTTC
TRBJ2-6	.	.	TRBV4-1	CASSPQAGRPDVLTF	TGCGCCAGCAGCCCCCAGGCGGGGAGGCCAGACGTCCTGACTTTC
TRBJ1-5	.	.	TRBV27	CASTRDDGQPQHF	TGTGCCTCCACGAGGGACGACGGGCAGCCCCAGCATTTT
TRBJ2-6	.	.	TRBV5-1	CASSGPGANVLTF	TGCGCCAGCAGCGGTCCCGGGGCCAACGTCCTGACTTTC
TRBJ1-5	.	.	TRBV6-5	CASSYSWDSNQPQHF	TGTGCCAGCAGTTACTCCTGGGACAGCAATCAGCCCCAGCATTTT
TRBJ1-2	TRBD1	.	TRBV6-6	CASIFGQGNYGYTF	TGTGCCAGCATCTTTGGACAGGGCAACTATGGCTACACCTTC
TRBJ1-1	.	.	TRBV3-1/TRBV3-2	CATRKGDTEAFF	TGTGCCACCAGAAAGGGGGACACTGAAGCTTTCTTT
TRBJ1-2	.	.	TRBV12-3/TRBV12-4	CASSSGPNYGYTF	TGTGCCAGCAGTTCAGGGCCTAACTATGGCTACACCTTC
TRBJ2-1	.	once	TRBV6-2/TRBV6-3	CASSWVFNEQFF	TGTGCCAGCAGTTGGGTGTTCAATGAGCAGTTCTTC
TRBJ1-5	TRBD1	.	TRBV2	CASLQGSNQPQHF	TGTGCCAGCCTACAGGGGAGCAATCAGCCCCAGCATTTT
TRBJ1-6	.	.	TRBV29-1	CSVEEGLSSYNSPLHF	TGCAGCGTTGAAGAAGGGCTTAGCTCCTATAATTCACCCCTCCACTTT
TRBJ2-1	TRBD1	once	TRBV6-4	CASSEDRALEQFF	TGTGCCAGCAGTGAGGACAGGGCCTTGGAGCAGTTCTTC
TRBJ2-7	TRBD2	.	TRBV18	CASSAPRGGAGEQYF	TGTGCCAGCTCAGCCCCTCGGGGAGGGGCCGGCGAGCAGTACTTC
TRBJ1-1	.	.	TRBV18	CASSPNTEAFF	TGTGCCAGCTCTCCCAACACTGAAGCTTTCTTT
TRBJ1-5	.	.	TRBV2	CASSAGAGNQPQHF	TGTGCCAGCAGTGCGGGGGCCGGGAATCAGCCCCAGCATTTT
TRBJ2-5	.	.	TRBV11-3	CASSSRPGVETQYF	TGTGCCAGCAGCTCAAGGCCGGGTGTAGAGACCCAGTACTTC
TRBJ1-5	TRBD1	.	TRBV28	CASSFLDRDNQPQHF	TGTGCCAGCAGTTTTCTGGACAGGGATAATCAGCCCCAGCATTTT
TRBJ2-3	.	.	TRBV19	CASSIRTIADTQYF	TGTGCCAGTAGTATAAGGACTATCGCAGATACGCAGTATTTT
TRBJ1-1	TRBD1	.	TRBV6-2/TRBV6-3	CASSGQGNTEAFF	TGTGCCAGCAGCGGACAGGGAAACACTGAAGCTTTCTTT
TRBJ1-1	.	.	TRBV3-1/TRBV3-2	CASSPRTRWTEAFF	TGTGCCAGCAGCCCACGGACGAGATGGACTGAAGCTTTCTTT